The 17 T cell receptor beta chains below were found in one sample sequenced in a study of response to subunit inactivated influenza vaccine (dated by TCRdb to the late 2010s). The method behind the library was RT-PCR. The instrument was an Illumina HiSeq 2500. The public reads were run again by TCRdb, first through fastp at Q25 and then through MiXCR, and only productive beta chains were kept. Rows are unified per CDR3 protein, each entry keeping the most common DNA and genes. This sample holds more than 550,000 distinct CDR3 sequences; 11% were observed only once. The ten largest clones capture 11% of the sample. Another study also made use of these data, one on T cells expressing NK-cell markers. The other study reports the following: 5'RACE template switching, by which a universal primer site and unique molecular identifiers were added, was used to make TCR beta cDNA libraries.

Sequenced here: PBMCs from blood, sampled on the day of vaccination. The source of these receptors is a man between 50 and 59 years old who received an inactivated influenza vaccine. Donor details come from another sample of the same person, matched by shared clones.

This clonotype has at least ten counts. This chain uses TRBV7-8 with TRBJ2-5, with TRBD2 as a possible D gene (5 bases). V lost 3 bases and J 1 base, leaving 15 bases between the germline ends. Germline V lookup: CDR1 SGHVS, CDR2 FQNEAQ. The CDR3 has 16 amino acids. The CDR3 nucleotides read TGTGCCAGCAGCTTGCTGGCAGGACTCCCCCAAGAGACCCAGTACTTC. It codes for CASSLLAGLPQETQYF. Variable domain in full (rest from reference TRBV7-8 and TRBJ2-5): GAGVSQSPRYKVAKRGQDVALRCDPISGHVSLFWYQQALGQGPEFLTYFQNEAQLDKSGLPSDRFFAERPEGSVSTLKIQRTQQEDSAVYLCASSLLAGLPQETQYFGPGTRLLVL.

The chain joins TRBV20-1 to TRBJ2-1; D could derive from TRBD1 or TRBD2 (6 bases each). The CDR3 contains 15 residues. Trimming pared 5 bases from V and 7 bases from J, leaving 21 bases between. Germline V CDR1 and CDR2: DFQATT, SNEGSKA (reference sequence). CDR3 amino acids: CSAPGRGRRENEQFF. The DNA of the CDR3 is TGCAGTGCTCCCGGCCGGGGGCGGCGAGAGAATGAGCAGTTCTTC.

This clonotype was recorded a few times. The CDR3 DNA reads as TGTGCCAGCAGTCCCCCAGGAGGGACGGAGACCCAGTACTTC. Its translation: CASSPPGGTETQYF. The rearrangement joins TRBV6-1 to TRBJ2-5; maybe TRBD2 (6 bases). The CDR3 spans 14 residues. V shed 5 bases and J shed 5 bases, with 15 bases lying between them. Germline loops: CDR1 MNHNS, CDR2 SASEGT.

The rearrangement joins TRBV15 to TRBJ2-1; 9 bases map to TRBD1. CDR1 is LNHNV, CDR2 YYDKDF, per germline (reference sequence). The V gene end was trimmed by 1 base and the J gene end by 6 bases; junction bases not matched to a gene: 7. The CDR3 length is 16 residues. The CDR3 is CATSRAQGAGGNEQFF. DNA for the CDR3: TGTGCCACCAGCAGAGCACAGGGGGCCGGCGGCAATGAGCAGTTCTTC.

Many counts were recorded for this clonotype. The chain employs TRBV11-1 and TRBJ2-6, with a weak D call TRBD2 (6 bases). There are 20 residues in the CDR3. Germline V CDR1 and CDR2: SGHAT, FQDESV (reference sequence). V was cut by 6 bases and J by 2 bases, with 26 bases left in between. CDR3 DNA sequence: TGTGCCAGCAGTCCGCCGGGACTTCCTTCTCTGGCTCCTGGGGCCAACGTCCTGACTTTC. Translating gives CASSPPGLPSLAPGANVLTF.

The chain carries TRBV5-1 and TRBJ2-1, with 13 bases aligning to TRBD2. Trimming cost V 4 bases and J 3 bases; bases outside gene matches: 7. The germline CDR1 and CDR2 sequences are SGHRS and YFSETQ. The CDR3 covers 17 residues. The CDR3 bases are TGCGCCAGCAGCCTAACTGGGACTAGCGGGAACTACAATGAGCAGTTCTTC. It is translated as CASSLTGTSGNYNEQFF.

This clonotype was seen ten or more times. V is TRBV6-1 and J is TRBJ1-6, with TRBD1 matching over 10 bases. Germline V gene sequence: CDR1 MNHNS, CDR2 SASEGT. This CDR3 is built from 19 residues. V shed 5 bases and J 7 bases; nucleotides not matched to a gene: 17. CDR3 sequence: CASSKSGTGARSWNSPLHF. DNA for the CDR3: TGTGCCAGCAGTAAATCCGGGACAGGGGCCAGATCGTGGAATTCACCCCTCCACTTT.

The rearrangement links TRBV6-2 or TRBV6-3 to TRBJ2-2; 9 nucleotides agree with TRBD1. This CDR3 region has 15 residues. V was pared by 7 bases and J by 4 bases, with 7 bases of the junction left unmatched. Germline V gives CDR1 MNHEY, CDR2 SVGEGT. The CDR3 reads CASTNRGRLTGELFF. Written as DNA, the CDR3 is TGTGCCAGCACCAACAGGGGGCGCCTCACCGGGGAGCTGTTTTTT.

The chain joins TRBV5-6 to TRBJ1-5, with 7 bases lining up with TRBD1. This CDR3 region has 16 residues. Losses at the gene ends were 1 base for V and 5 bases for J; bases not matched to a gene: 9. Germline V gene data show CDR1 as SGHDT and CDR2 as YYEEEE. CDR3: CASSLRGGTYYQPQHF. The CDR3 DNA reads TGTGCCAGCAGCTTGAGAGGGGGCACGTACTATCAGCCCCAGCATTTT.

This sequence joins TRBV14 and TRBJ1-1; D remains unclear. V lost 4 bases and J lost 1, with 10 bases in between. Germline V gives CDR1 SGHDN, CDR2 FVKESK. CDR3 length: 14 amino acids. The DNA for the CDR3 is TGTGCCAGCAGCCTTACGACTGGGAACACTGAAGCTTTCTTT. Translated, it gives CASSLTTGNTEAFF.

The chain joins TRBV6-1 to TRBJ2-3; TRBD2 aligns across 8 bases. This CDR3 comprises 16 residues. V was clipped by 7 bases and J by 6 bases; unmatched bases: 15. CDR1 MNHNS and CDR2 SASEGT come from the germline V gene. The CDR3 here is CASKNRVGRAWDTQYF. CDR3 coding DNA: TGTGCCAGCAAAAACCGGGTCGGGAGGGCATGGGATACGCAGTATTTT.

This rearrangement joins TRBV5-1 to TRBJ1-1; D call uncertain. The CDR3 is 13 amino acids. Trimming removed 2 bases at V and 5 bases at J, with 10 bases between. The V gene's germline CDR1 is SGHRS and CDR2 YFSETQ. Here the CDR3 reads CASSFTPGTEAFF. CDR3 sequence (DNA): TGCGCCAGCAGCTTCACTCCGGGGACTGAAGCTTTCTTT. Full variable domain (rest looked up from reference TRBV5-1 and TRBJ1-1): KAGVTQTPRYLIKTRGQQVTLSCSPISGHRSVSWYQQTPGQGLQFLFEYFSETQRNKGNFPGRFSGRQFSNSRSEMNVSTLELGDSALYLCASSFTPGTEAFFGQGTRLTVV.

V usage is TRBV28 and J usage is TRBJ2-5, with D hard to call. Germline V gene sequence: CDR1 MDHEN, CDR2 SYDVKM. The CDR3 runs to 13 residues. V lost 7 bases and J lost 9, with 18 bases in between. The CDR3 loop reads CASNENSLSAQYF. DNA for the CDR3: TGTGCCAGCAACGAAAACAGTTTATCGGCCCAGTACTTC.

Only a few counts were recorded for this clonotype. The chain employs TRBV5-1 and TRBJ2-3; 7 nucleotides align to TRBD1. The germline gives CDR1 SGHRS, CDR2 YFSETQ. The CDR3 covers 15 residues. Trimming took 4 bases from V and 0 from J; bases not matched to a gene: 5. This chain's CDR3 is CASSGTGVSTDTQYF. In DNA form, the CDR3 reads TGCGCCAGCAGCGGTACAGGGGTTAGCACAGATACGCAGTATTTT.

This clonotype was picked up many times. CDR3: CASSSGTGVSYEQYF. As DNA, the CDR3 is TGCGCCAGCAGCTCCGGGACAGGGGTCTCCTACGAGCAGTACTTC. The chain recombines TRBV5-1 with TRBJ2-7; 10 bases are shared with TRBD1. From germline, CDR1 is SGHRS and CDR2 YFSETQ. Trimming cost V 3 bases and J 0 bases; bases outside gene matches: 3. The CDR3 loop spans 15 amino acids. Combining the CDR3 with reference TRBV5-1 and TRBJ2-7 gives the whole variable domain KAGVTQTPRYLIKTRGQQVTLSCSPISGHRSVSWYQQTPGQGLQFLFEYFSETQRNKGNFPGRFSGRQFSNSRSEMNVSTLELGDSALYLCASSSGTGVSYEQYFGPGTRLTVT.

The chain combines TRBV2 with TRBJ2-1, with TRBD2 identical over 9 bases. The CDR3 loop spans 17 amino acids. Per the germline V gene, CDR1 is SNHLY and CDR2 is FYNNEI. The J segment lost 8 bases and the V segment lost 3 bases, leaving 14 bases of the junction unmatched. The CDR3 sequence is CASSDVSDLAGVDEQFF. CDR3 nucleotide sequence: TGTGCCAGCAGTGATGTTTCAGATTTAGCGGGGGTAGATGAGCAGTTCTTC.

This clonotype was picked up a small number of times. This chain joins TRBV12-3 or TRBV12-4 and TRBJ2-1; TRBD1 aligns across 9 bases. CDR3 size: 17 residues. With 5 bases clipped from V and 0 bases from J, the junction kept 8 bases outside the gene matches. The CDR3: CASSPNTGGFSYNEQFF. The CDR3 DNA reads as TGTGCCAGCAGTCCAAATACAGGGGGCTTCTCCTACAATGAGCAGTTCTTC.